A single sample is the source of the 18 T cell receptor beta chains below, sequenced in a study of blood T cell repertoires in COVID-19. The data were produced by immunoSEQ multiplex PCR, yet TCRdb's version contains in-frame clones alone and is incomplete. The sample gives about 270,000 clones, approximately 89% of which show up once; approximately 2.7% is in the top ten. Sequenced input: PBMCs or T cells enriched from blood (not recorded which). These receptors came from a man between 35 and 55 years old who had been exposed to COVID-19.

The chain has TRBV5-6 and TRBJ2-1; 10 nucleotides align to TRBD1. V lost 4 bases to trimming and J lost 7 bases; unmatched junction nucleotides: 2. This CDR3 is built from 13 residues. Germline CDR1 SGHDT, CDR2 YYEEEE. The chain's CDR3 is CASSADRGNEQFF. CDR3 in DNA: TGTGCCAGCAGCGCGGACAGGGGGAATGAGCAGTTCTTC.

This chain connects TRBV18 to TRBJ1-6; 9 positions agree with TRBD1. The CDR3 runs to 18 residues. The trim removed 3 bases at V and 6 bases at J, leaving 12 bases unmatched. CDR1 and CDR2 from the germline V gene are KGHSH and LQKENI. The CDR3 loop is CASSPTAQQGAFNSPLHF. CDR3 in DNA: TGTGCCAGCTCACCGACGGCACAACAGGGGGCGTTTAATTCACCCCTCCACTTT.

The chain combines TRBV5-6 with TRBJ1-3; D not resolved. V shed 5 bases and J shed 0 bases, with 15 bases lying between them. Looked up from germline, CDR1 is SGHDT and CDR2 is YYEEEE. The CDR3 runs to 16 residues. In DNA, the CDR3 is TGTGCCAGCAGTAAACCCGGACTTTCCTCTGGAAACACCATATATTTT. It specifies CASSKPGLSSGNTIYF.

The rearrangement joins TRBV10-2 to TRBJ2-3; D gene unclear. Germline V gene lookup returns CDR1 WSHSY and CDR2 SAAADI. The CDR3 loop spans 13 amino acids. The V end was cut by 2 bases, the J end by 5 bases, with 8 bases between. Here the CDR3 DNA reads TGCGCCAGCAGTGAGGACCTAGAAGATACGCAGTATTTT. Translated: CASSEDLEDTQYF.

This chain links TRBV25-1 with TRBJ2-3; 7 positions agree with TRBD1. J gave up 4 bases and V 9 bases, and 16 bases lay outside the gene matches. This CDR3 is built from 16 residues. Per the germline V gene, CDR1 is MGHDK and CDR2 is SYGVNS. CDR3 region: CASSTGALSVADTQYF. CDR3 bases: TGTGCCAGTTCTACAGGGGCTTTAAGCGTCGCAGATACGCAGTATTTT. Full variable domain (outside the CDR3, taken from reference TRBV25-1 and TRBJ2-3): EADIYQTPRYLVIGTGKKITLECSQTMGHDKMYWYQQDPGMELHLIHYSYGVNSTEKGDLSSESTVSRIRTEHFPLTLESARPSHTSQYLCASSTGALSVADTQYFGPGTRLTVL.

This chain links TRBV4-2 with TRBJ2-7, with D possibly matching TRBD1 (6 bases). Germline lookup yields CDR1 LGHNA and CDR2 YNFKEQ. The CDR3 runs to 15 residues. Trimming removed 1 base at V and 3 bases at J, with 13 bases between. CDR3 coding DNA: TGTGCCAGCAGCCAAGGTTTACAGGGTTTCTACGAGCAGTACTTC. It yields the protein CASSQGLQGFYEQYF.

J is TRBJ1-3 and V is TRBV15; TRBD1 matches 9 bases. The length of the CDR3 is 16 residues. CDR1 and CDR2 (germline): LNHNV, YYDKDF (reference sequence). Trimming removed 3 bases from V and 3 bases from J; junction bases left unmatched: 6. DNA of the CDR3: TGTGCCACCAGCAGGACAGGGGGATGGGTTGGAAACACCATATATTTT. Its protein product is CATSRTGGWVGNTIYF.

This clone occurred once. The V gene is TRBV27, the J gene TRBJ2-7, with 7 bases that match TRBD2. Unmatched junction bases numbered 5, after V lost 0 bases and J lost 3 bases. CDR1 is MNHEY, CDR2 SMNVEV, per germline (reference sequence). The CDR3 length is 15 residues. The CDR3 protein is CASSLSREANYEQYF. As DNA, the CDR3 is TGTGCCAGCAGTTTATCACGGGAGGCCAACTACGAGCAGTACTTC.

The gene calls are TRBV19 and TRBJ1-4; D remains unclear. The CDR3 has 15 residues. Trimming shortened V by 3 bases and J by 6 bases, and 14 bases separated the two germline ends. From germline, CDR1 is LNHDA and CDR2 SQIVND (reference sequence). Here the CDR3 reads CASSIAGIEDEKLFF. The CDR3 DNA is TGTGCCAGTAGTATTGCCGGGATCGAAGATGAAAAACTGTTTTTT. The whole variable domain, remainder taken from reference TRBV19 and TRBJ1-4, is DGGITQSPKYLFRKEGQNVTLSCEQNLNHDAMYWYRQDPGQGLRLIYYSQIVNDFQKGDIAEGYSVSREKKESFPLTVTSAQKNPTAFYLCASSIAGIEDEKLFFGSGTQLSVL.

The genes are TRBV11-2 and TRBJ2-1, with D possibly being TRBD2 (6 bases). CDR1 and CDR2 from the germline V gene are SGHAT and FQNNGV. Trimming left V 1 base short and J 3 bases short, with 7 bases between. This CDR3 region has 14 residues. The CDR3 loop is CASSLAGVYNEQFF. CDR3 nucleotide sequence: TGTGCCAGCAGCTTAGCGGGAGTCTACAATGAGCAGTTCTTC.

This CDR3 is CASTPLAGYQETQYF. The CDR3 DNA reads TGTGCCAGCACCCCGCTAGCGGGGTACCAAGAGACCCAGTACTTC. The chain carries TRBV28 and TRBJ2-5, with TRBD2 matching 9 bases. V lost 7 bases to trimming and J lost 0 bases; unmatched junction nucleotides: 6. Germline V gene lookup returns CDR1 MDHEN and CDR2 SYDVKM. The CDR3 is 15 residues long.

The chain couples TRBV6-8 to TRBJ1-1, with 7 bases fitting TRBD1. From germline, CDR1 is MNHGY and CDR2 SAAAGT. This CDR3 region has 19 residues. V dropped 2 bases and J dropped 2; count of bases not matched to a gene: 17. CDR3 DNA: TGTGCCAGCAGTTACACCCCATCACGACAGGGAGCTTCTAACACTGAAGCTTTCTTT. Protein sequence: CASSYTPSRQGASNTEAFF.

The chain combines TRBV4-1 with TRBJ2-7; tentatively, D is TRBD1 (6 bases). CDR3 length equals 14 residues. Germline assignment: CDR1 MGHRA and CDR2 YSYEKL. The ends were cut back, 0 bases at V and 5 bases at J, with 11 bases in the middle. The CDR3 sequence is CASSQEPRDNEQYF. The CDR3, as DNA: TGCGCCAGCAGCCAAGAGCCCAGGGACAACGAGCAGTACTTC.

The genes are TRBV30 and TRBJ2-7, with D possibly being TRBD1 (5 bases). Germline assignment: CDR1 GTSNPN and CDR2 SVGIG (reference sequence). The CDR3 is 15 residues long. With 0 bases removed from V and 1 base from J, the gap between germline ends came to 13 bases. CDR3 bases: TGTGCCTGGAGTGTAGGCAGGGAATTGTCCTACGAGCAGTACTTC. The encoded protein is CAWSVGRELSYEQYF.

This clone was recorded only once. The chain uses TRBV20-1 and TRBJ1-5; TRBD1 agrees at 7 bases. V trimming: 3 bases; J trimming: 4 bases; junction bases outside the gene matches: 12. The V gene's germline CDR1 is DFQATT and CDR2 SNEGSKA (reference sequence). There are 16 residues in the CDR3. CDR3 region: CSASSDGQGGNQPQHF. In nucleotides, the CDR3 is TGCAGTGCTAGTTCGGATGGTCAGGGGGGAAATCAGCCCCAGCATTTT.

The rearrangement uses TRBV30 and TRBJ1-2, with a tentative D call TRBD1 (6 bases). V gave up 4 bases and J gave up 7 bases, with 25 bases separating them. CDR3 length: 16 amino acids. Germline CDR1 is GTSNPN and CDR2 is SVGIG (reference sequence). CDR3 bases: TGTGCCTGGATACTCTCCGGGACAAGTGGTGTGGCTGGCTACACCTTC. It specifies CAWILSGTSGVAGYTF.

This chain uses TRBV7-2 with TRBJ1-1; the D is unclear. V gave up 5 bases and J gave up 7 bases, with 14 bases separating them. This CDR3 region has 13 residues. Germline V CDR1 and CDR2: SGHTA, FQGNSA. The CDR3 region has the DNA TGTGCCAGCAGCCAGGATGGAGGAGTTGAAGCTTTCTTT. This codes for CASSQDGGVEAFF.

The V and J genes are TRBV7-3 and TRBJ2-1; 12 bases align to TRBD2. The germline V gene encodes CDR1 SGHTA and CDR2 FQGTGA. The ends lost 2 bases at V and 7 bases at J; junction bases unmatched: 6. The CDR3 is made up of 16 amino acids. CDR3 residues: CASSLQASGRVNEQFF. The CDR3 DNA sequence: TGTGCCAGCAGCTTACAGGCTAGCGGGAGGGTAAATGAGCAGTTCTTC.